This section outlines one T cell receptor beta chain sequence together with its context. The data derive from a study of T cell responses to AZD1222 COVID-19 vaccine. Produced via immunoSEQ multiplex PCR; TCRdb's table is partial and in-frame only. This table holds 150,000 to 160,000 clones, approximately 90% found once. The length of the CDR3 is 15 residues. Germline CDR1 and CDR2: MGHRA and YSYEKL. V lost 0 bases to trimming and J lost 3 bases, with 9 bases between them. Sequencing was performed on peripheral blood, taken on day 0 of AZD1222 vaccination. This TCR came from an adult in good health. This sequence joins TRBV4-1 and TRBJ1-5; D not certain. CDR3 sequence: CASSQERLSNQPQHF. The CDR3 coding sequence is TGCGCCAGCAGCCAAGAACGACTGTCCAATCAGCCCCAGCATTTT.